One and the same sample provided the 12 T cell receptor beta chains below, sequenced in a study of persistence of HIV-infected CD4 T cells. The immunoSEQ assay was version 4, run in survey mode. Using immunoSEQ multiplex PCR, the repertoire was profiled, and TCRdb retains in-frame clones only, with some absent. This table has some 39,000 clones, roughly 80% appearing once. Their recognized antigens are unknown. Cells were stimulated with overlapping HIV-1 Gag 15-mer peptides. Sorted nonresponding memory CD4+ T cells were CD40L-negative, CD69-negative, CD45RO-high. The sequencing used cultured CD4+ T cells from PBMCs, collected from a patient who received antiretroviral therapy. Every receptor here comes from an adult with HIV. The donor label of this sample is uncertain.

This clone was seen more than once but under ten times. J is TRBJ2-5 and V is TRBV5-1, with 8 bases that match TRBD1. The CDR3 totals 15 residues. V lost 1 base, J lost 4 bases, and 6 bases stayed unmatched. Looked up from germline, CDR1 is SGHRS and CDR2 is YFSETQ. CDR3 coding DNA: TGCGCCAGCAGCTTGTTCGGGACAGGACGAGAGACCCAGTACTTC. Protein sequence: CASSLFGTGRETQYF.

This clone was seen only once. The chain recombines TRBV5-1 with TRBJ2-4; 7 bases agree with TRBD1. The CDR3 totals 16 residues. J lost 3 bases, V lost 0 bases, and 6 bases had no gene match. Germline V gene sequence: CDR1 SGHRS, CDR2 YFSETQ. CDR3 residues: CASSLGRTGDKNIQYF. The CDR3 DNA reads as TGCGCCAGCAGCTTGGGACGGACAGGTGACAAAAACATTCAGTACTTC.

This sequence joins TRBV30 and TRBJ2-1, with D perhaps given as TRBD1 or TRBD2 (5 bases each). The CDR3 sequence is 14 residues long. Trimming stripped 2 bases from V and 0 bases from J, with 8 bases between. Germline CDR1 and CDR2: GTSNPN and SVGIG (reference sequence). CDR3 DNA sequence: TGTGCCTGGAGTCCGAGGGGCTCCTACAATGAGCAGTTCTTC. It is translated as CAWSPRGSYNEQFF.

The rearrangement links TRBV6-5 to TRBJ1-5; the match to TRBD1 covers 10 bases. The CDR3 is 13 amino acids. V was clipped by 6 bases and J by 4 bases; unmatched bases: 0. The germline V gene has CDR1 MNHEY and CDR2 SVGAGI. The CDR3 protein is CASRDRGNQPQHF. The DNA for the CDR3 is TGTGCCAGCAGGGACAGGGGGAATCAGCCCCAGCATTTT.

J is TRBJ1-4 and V is TRBV5-1; D possibly corresponds to TRBD1 (5 bases). This CDR3 region has 15 residues. Trimming pared 6 bases from V and 6 bases from J, leaving 18 bases between. Germline-derived CDR1 and CDR2 are SGHRS and YFSETQ. CDR3 loop: CASKSGVGTYEKLFF. In DNA, the CDR3 is TGCGCCAGCAAAAGTGGTGTGGGGACTTATGAAAAACTGTTTTTT.

This clone is a singleton in its sample. The gene calls are TRBV30 and TRBJ2-7; 7 nucleotides line up with TRBD2. Trimming cost V 3 bases and J 1 base; bases outside gene matches: 3. The CDR3 runs 13 residues. Germline values: CDR1 GTSNPN, CDR2 SVGIG (reference sequence). CDR3 nucleotide sequence: TGTGCCTGGAGCGGAGCGGGGTCCTACGAGCAGTACGTC. Its translation is CAWSGAGSYEQYV.

The V and J genes are TRBV18 and TRBJ2-5; D is unclear. V was pared by 5 bases and J by 2 bases, with 3 bases between. The CDR3 has 11 amino acids. Germline CDR1 and CDR2: KGHSH and LQKENI. This chain's CDR3 is CASSTQETQYF. The CDR3 DNA reads as TGTGCCAGCTCAACGCAAGAGACCCAGTACTTC.

Here the CDR3 reads CASRGTFISGNTIYF. The CDR3 bases are TGTGCCAGCAGAGGGACATTTATCTCTGGAAACACCATATATTTT. The rearrangement uses TRBV5-5 and TRBJ1-3; D is possibly TRBD1 (6 bases). V dropped 5 bases and J dropped 0 bases, with 12 bases sitting between them. CDR3 length equals 15 residues. The germline gives CDR1 SGHKS, CDR2 YYEKEE (reference sequence).

This clone turned up a few times. This chain uses TRBV6-1 with TRBJ2-1, with 7 bases lining up with TRBD1. The CDR3 spans 15 residues. The V segment lost 2 bases and the J segment 6 bases; nucleotides outside the gene matches: 7. The germline V gene encodes CDR1 MNHNS and CDR2 SASEGT. The CDR3 DNA reads TGTGCCAGCAGTGAATTGACAGGGATTTCCAATGAGCAGTTCTTC. Amino acids: CASSELTGISNEQFF.

The chain joins TRBV19 to TRBJ2-5, with TRBD2 matching 9 bases. CDR3 length equals 17 residues. J lost 0 bases, V lost 3 bases, and 8 bases had no gene match. The V gene's germline CDR1 is LNHDA and CDR2 SQIVND (reference sequence). The DNA for the CDR3 is TGTGCCAGTAGTATCTATGGAGCTAGCGGGGACCAAGAGACCCAGTACTTC. Residues: CASSIYGASGDQETQYF.

J is TRBJ2-5 and V is TRBV4-2; no clear D gene. V was pared by 0 bases and J by 1 base, with 9 bases between. This CDR3 has 15 amino acids. Germline values: CDR1 LGHNA, CDR2 YNFKEQ. The CDR3 DNA sequence: TGTGCCAGCAGCCAAGACGGTACGAGCCAAGAGACCCAGTACTTC. Amino acid sequence: CASSQDGTSQETQYF.

The V call is TRBV2, the J call TRBJ1-5, with D perhaps TRBD1 (5 bases). Germline values: CDR1 SNHLY, CDR2 FYNNEI. V dropped 4 bases and J dropped 6 bases, with 7 bases sitting between them. This CDR3 spans 12 amino acids. This CDR3 reads CASSGGPQPQHF. The CDR3 DNA follows: TGTGCCAGCAGTGGGGGCCCTCAGCCCCAGCATTTT.